The clone carrying this T cell receptor beta chain appeared many times. These data come from a study of T cells in Graves' hyperthyroidism and ophthalmopathy. Template material for amplifying TCR beta CDR3 regions consisted of RNA transcripts. In the first-round RT-PCR of the TCR CDR3, the HTBI primer set was used. MiXCR, applied by TCRdb to the multiplex PCR reads, yields one record per CDR3 protein. Among about 350,000 distinct CDR3 sequences listed, approximately 19% were seen once. The study excluded patients with uncontrolled infection, other autoimmune disease, pregnancy or lactation. The diagnostic basis comprised clinical symptoms, serum thyroxine and TRAb, thyroid ultrasound and orbital computed tomography. Trimming left V 6 bases short and J 5 bases short, with 19 bases between. The CDR3 totals 14 residues. In germline, CDR1 is DFQATT, CDR2 SNEGSKA (reference sequence).

This TCR derives from a woman aged 18-35 years with Graves' hyperthyroidism. Material: blood. This chain connects TRBV20-1 to TRBJ2-5; tentatively, D is TRBD2 (5 bases). CDR3 residues: CSAEPSTRWETQYF. The CDR3 nucleotides read TGCAGTGCCGAACCCTCTACTAGGTGGGAGACCCAGTACTTC.